The source of this T cell receptor (beta chain) is a study of blood T cell repertoires in COVID-19. Repertoires were generated with immunoSEQ multiplex PCR, while TCRdb's copy carries only in-frame clones and drops some. The sample includes roughly 150,000 clones, roughly 85% of them seen just once. V lost 3 bases, J lost 2 bases, and 8 bases stayed unmatched. The CDR3 has 18 residues. The germline V gene has CDR1 SGHVS and CDR2 FQNEAQ. Only a few counts were recorded for this clone. This receptor was identified in a man between 50 and 59 years old who had recovered from COVID-19. The sequenced sample consisted of PBMCs or T cells enriched from blood (not recorded which). The chain is built from TRBV7-8 and TRBJ1-5; 12 nucleotides agree with TRBD1. CDR3 residues: CASSFAKGQGAGNQPQHF. The CDR3 coding sequence is TGTGCCAGCAGCTTCGCAAAGGGACAGGGGGCCGGCAATCAGCCCCAGCATTTT.